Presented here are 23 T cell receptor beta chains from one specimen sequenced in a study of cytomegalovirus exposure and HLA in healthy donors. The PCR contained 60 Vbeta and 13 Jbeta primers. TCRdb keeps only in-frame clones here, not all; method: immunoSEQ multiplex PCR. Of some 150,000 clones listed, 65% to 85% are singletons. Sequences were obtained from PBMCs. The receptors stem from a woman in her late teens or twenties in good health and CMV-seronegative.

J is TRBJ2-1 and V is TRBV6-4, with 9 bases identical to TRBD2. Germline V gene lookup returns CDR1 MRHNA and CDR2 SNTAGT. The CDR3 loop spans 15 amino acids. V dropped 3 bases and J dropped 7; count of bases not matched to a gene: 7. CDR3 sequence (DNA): TGTGCCAGCAGTGAAGCGGGGACTAGCATTAATGAGCAGTTCTTC. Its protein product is CASSEAGTSINEQFF.

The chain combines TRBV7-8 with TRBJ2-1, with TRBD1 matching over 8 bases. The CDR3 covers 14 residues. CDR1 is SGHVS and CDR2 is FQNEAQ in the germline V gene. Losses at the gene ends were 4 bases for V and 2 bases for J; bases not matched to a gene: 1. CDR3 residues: CASSSGGTYNEQFF. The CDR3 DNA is TGTGCCAGCAGCTCAGGGGGCACCTACAATGAGCAGTTCTTC.

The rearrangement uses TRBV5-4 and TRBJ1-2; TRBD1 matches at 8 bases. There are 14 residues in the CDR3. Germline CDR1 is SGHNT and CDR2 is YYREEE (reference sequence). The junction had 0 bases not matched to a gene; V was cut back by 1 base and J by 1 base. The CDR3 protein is CASSLTGGNYGYTF. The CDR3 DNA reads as TGTGCCAGCAGCTTGACAGGGGGTAACTATGGCTACACCTTC.

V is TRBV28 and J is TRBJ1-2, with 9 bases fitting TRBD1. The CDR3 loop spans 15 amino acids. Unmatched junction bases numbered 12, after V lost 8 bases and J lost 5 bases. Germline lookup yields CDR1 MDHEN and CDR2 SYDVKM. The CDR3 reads CASSMFRTGEYGYTF. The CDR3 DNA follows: TGTGCCAGCTCCATGTTCAGGACAGGGGAATATGGCTACACCTTC.

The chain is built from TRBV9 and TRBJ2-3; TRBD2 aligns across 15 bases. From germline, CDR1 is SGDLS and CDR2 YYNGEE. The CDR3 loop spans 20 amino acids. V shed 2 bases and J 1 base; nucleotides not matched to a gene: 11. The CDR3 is CASSVSFGLAGGRGTDTQYF. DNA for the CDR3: TGTGCCAGCAGCGTTTCGTTCGGACTAGCGGGGGGGCGAGGCACAGATACGCAGTATTTT.

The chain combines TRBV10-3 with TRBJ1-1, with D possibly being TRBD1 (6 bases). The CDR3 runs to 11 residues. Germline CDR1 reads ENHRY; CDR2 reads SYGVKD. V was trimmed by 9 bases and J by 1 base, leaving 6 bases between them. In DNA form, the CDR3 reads TGTGCCATACAGGGGAACACTGAAGCTTTCTTT. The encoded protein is CAIQGNTEAFF.

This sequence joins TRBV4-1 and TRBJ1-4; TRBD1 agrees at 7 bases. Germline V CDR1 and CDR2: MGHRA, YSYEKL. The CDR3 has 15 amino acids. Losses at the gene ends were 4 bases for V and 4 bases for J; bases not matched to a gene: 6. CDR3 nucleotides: TGCGCCAGCAGCCTCGGGACAGTACTTAATGAAAAACTGTTTTTT. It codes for CASSLGTVLNEKLFF.

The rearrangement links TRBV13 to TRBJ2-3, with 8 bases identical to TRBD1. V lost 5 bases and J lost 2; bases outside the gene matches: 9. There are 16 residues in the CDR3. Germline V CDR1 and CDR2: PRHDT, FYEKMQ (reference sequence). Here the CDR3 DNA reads TGTGCCAGCAGCCGATCGGGACAGGTGGCCACAGATACGCAGTATTTT. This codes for CASSRSGQVATDTQYF. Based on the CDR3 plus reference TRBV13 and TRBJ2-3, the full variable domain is AAGVIQSPRHLIKEKRETATLKCYPIPRHDTVYWYQQGPGQDPQFLISFYEKMQSDKGSIPDRFSAQQFSDYHSELNMSSLELGDSALYFCASSRSGQVATDTQYFGPGTRLTVL.

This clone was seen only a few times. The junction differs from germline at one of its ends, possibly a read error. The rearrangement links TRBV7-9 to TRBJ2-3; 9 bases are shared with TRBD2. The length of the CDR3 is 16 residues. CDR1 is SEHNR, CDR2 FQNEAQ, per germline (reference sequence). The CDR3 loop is CSSSSSSGGSADTQYF. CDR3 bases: TGTTCCAGCAGCTCGTCCAGCGGGGGGAGCGCAGATACGCAGTATTTT.

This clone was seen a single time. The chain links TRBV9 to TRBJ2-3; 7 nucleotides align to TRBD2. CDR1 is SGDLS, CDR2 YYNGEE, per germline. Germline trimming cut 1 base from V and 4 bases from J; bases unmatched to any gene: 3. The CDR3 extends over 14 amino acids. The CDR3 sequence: CASSVRTRSDTQYF. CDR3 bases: TGTGCCAGCAGCGTAAGGACTAGATCAGATACGCAGTATTTT.

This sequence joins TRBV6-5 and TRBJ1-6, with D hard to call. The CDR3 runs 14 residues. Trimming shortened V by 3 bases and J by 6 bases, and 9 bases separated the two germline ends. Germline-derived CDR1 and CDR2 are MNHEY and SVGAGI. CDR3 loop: CASSYLVGNSPLHF. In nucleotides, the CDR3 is TGTGCCAGCAGTTATTTAGTCGGTAATTCACCCCTCCACTTT.

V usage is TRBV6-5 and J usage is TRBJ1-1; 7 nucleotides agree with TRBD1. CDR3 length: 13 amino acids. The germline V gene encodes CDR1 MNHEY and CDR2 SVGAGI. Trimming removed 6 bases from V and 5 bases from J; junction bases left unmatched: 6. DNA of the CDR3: TGTGCCAGCAGCAACAGGGGTTGGACTGAAGCTTTCTTT. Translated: CASSNRGWTEAFF.

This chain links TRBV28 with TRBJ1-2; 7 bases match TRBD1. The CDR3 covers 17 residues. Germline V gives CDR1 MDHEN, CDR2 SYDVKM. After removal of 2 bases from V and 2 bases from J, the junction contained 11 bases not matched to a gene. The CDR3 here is CASSLLGTVQGNYGYTF. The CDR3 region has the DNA TGTGCCAGCAGTTTACTCGGGACAGTCCAAGGAAACTATGGCTACACCTTC.

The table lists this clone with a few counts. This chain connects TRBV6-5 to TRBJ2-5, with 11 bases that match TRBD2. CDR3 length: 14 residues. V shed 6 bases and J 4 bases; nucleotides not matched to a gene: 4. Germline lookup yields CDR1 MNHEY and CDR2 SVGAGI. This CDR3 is CASRVAGGPETQYF. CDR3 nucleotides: TGTGCCAGCAGGGTAGCGGGGGGGCCAGAGACCCAGTACTTC.

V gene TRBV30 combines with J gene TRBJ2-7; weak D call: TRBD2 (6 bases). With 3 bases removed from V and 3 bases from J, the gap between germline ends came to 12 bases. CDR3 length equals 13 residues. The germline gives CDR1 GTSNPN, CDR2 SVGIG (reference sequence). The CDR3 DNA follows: TGTGCCTGGAGGAAGAGGGGAGGCTACGAGCAGTACTTC. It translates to CAWRKRGGYEQYF.

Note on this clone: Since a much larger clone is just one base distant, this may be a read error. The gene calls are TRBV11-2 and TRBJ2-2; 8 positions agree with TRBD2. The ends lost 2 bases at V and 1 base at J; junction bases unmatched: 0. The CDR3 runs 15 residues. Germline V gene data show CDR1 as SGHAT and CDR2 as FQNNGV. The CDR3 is CASSLSGGNTGELFF. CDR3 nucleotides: TGTGCCAGCAGCTTAAGCGGGGGGAACACCGGGGAGCTGTTTTTT.

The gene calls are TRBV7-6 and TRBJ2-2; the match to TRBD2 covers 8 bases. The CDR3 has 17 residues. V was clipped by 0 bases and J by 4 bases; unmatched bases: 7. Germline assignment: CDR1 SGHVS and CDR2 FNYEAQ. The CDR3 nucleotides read TGTGCCAGCAGCTTAGCGGTGTTAGCGGGGAGCACCGGGGAGCTGTTTTTT. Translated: CASSLAVLAGSTGELFF.

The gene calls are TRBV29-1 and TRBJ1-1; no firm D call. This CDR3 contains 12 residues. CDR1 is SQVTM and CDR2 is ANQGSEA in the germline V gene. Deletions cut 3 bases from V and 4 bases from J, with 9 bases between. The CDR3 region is CSVEGLSTEAFF. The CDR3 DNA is TGCAGCGTTGAGGGCCTGAGCACTGAAGCTTTCTTT.

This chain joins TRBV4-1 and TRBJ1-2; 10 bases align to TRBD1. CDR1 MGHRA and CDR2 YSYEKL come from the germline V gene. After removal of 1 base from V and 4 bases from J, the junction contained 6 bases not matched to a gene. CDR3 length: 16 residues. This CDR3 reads CASSQGGQGGAYGYTF. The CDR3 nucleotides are TGCGCCAGCAGCCAAGGTGGACAGGGGGGGGCCTATGGCTACACCTTC.

DNA for the CDR3: TGTGCAACCCAGGGGTACAATGAGCAGTTCTTC. This encodes CATQGYNEQFF. The V gene is TRBV2, the J gene TRBJ2-1; a possible D gene is TRBD1 (6 bases). Germline lookup yields CDR1 SNHLY and CDR2 FYNNEI. The CDR3 covers 11 residues.

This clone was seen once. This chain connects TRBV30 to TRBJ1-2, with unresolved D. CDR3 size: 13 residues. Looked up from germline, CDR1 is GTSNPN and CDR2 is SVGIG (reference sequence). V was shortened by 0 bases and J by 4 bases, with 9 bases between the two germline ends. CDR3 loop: CAWSVTKAYGYTF. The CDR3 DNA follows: TGTGCCTGGAGTGTAACCAAAGCCTATGGCTACACCTTC.

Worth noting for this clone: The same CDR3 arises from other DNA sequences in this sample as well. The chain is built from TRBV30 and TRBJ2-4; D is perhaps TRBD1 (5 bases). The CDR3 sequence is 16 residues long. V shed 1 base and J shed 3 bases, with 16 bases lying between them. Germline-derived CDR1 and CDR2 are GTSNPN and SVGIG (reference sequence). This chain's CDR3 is CAWSGLTGPLKNIQYF. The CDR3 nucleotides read TGTGCCTGGAGTGGCCTAACAGGTCCGCTCAAAAACATTCAGTACTTC.

The DNA for the CDR3 is TGTGCCAGCAGTGGACAGGGGATGTATTTAAGAAACACCATATATTTT. Translation: CASSGQGMYLRNTIYF. The chain is built from TRBV6-1 and TRBJ1-3; 8 bases are a match to TRBD1. Germline trimming cut 4 bases from V and 5 bases from J; bases unmatched to any gene: 10. CDR1 MNHNS and CDR2 SASEGT come from the germline V gene. The CDR3 has 16 residues.